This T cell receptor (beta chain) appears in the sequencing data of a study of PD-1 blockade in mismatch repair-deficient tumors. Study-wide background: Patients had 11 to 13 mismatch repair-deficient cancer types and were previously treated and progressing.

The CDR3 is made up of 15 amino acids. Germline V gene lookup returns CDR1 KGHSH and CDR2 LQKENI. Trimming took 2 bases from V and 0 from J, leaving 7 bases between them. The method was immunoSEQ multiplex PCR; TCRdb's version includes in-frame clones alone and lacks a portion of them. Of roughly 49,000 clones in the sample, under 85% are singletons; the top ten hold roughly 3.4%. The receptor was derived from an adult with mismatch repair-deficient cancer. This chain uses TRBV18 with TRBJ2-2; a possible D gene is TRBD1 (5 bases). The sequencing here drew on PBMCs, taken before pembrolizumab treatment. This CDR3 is CASSPGHANTGELFF. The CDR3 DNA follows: TGTGCCAGCTCACCAGGACACGCGAACACCGGGGAGCTGTTTTTT.